The 20 T cell receptor beta chains listed next were all sequenced from one sample in a study of shared clonotypes between healthy human individuals. Produced via immunoSEQ multiplex PCR; TCRdb's table is partial and in-frame only. The sample has around 2.1 million clones, approximately 96% seen once. The sample taken for sequencing was naive CD4+ T cells sorted from blood. The subset is: CD45RA+ positively selected. These receptor sequences come from a man younger than 35 in good health.

V and J are TRBV2 and TRBJ1-2, with 7 bases matching TRBD1. Germline CDR1 and CDR2: SNHLY and FYNNEI. This CDR3 has 15 residues. V shed 6 bases, J shed 4 bases, and the junction held 11 bases outside the gene matches. The DNA for the CDR3 is TGTGCCAGCAGGGCTTCAGGGGGAACACCCTATGGCTACACCTTC. Residues: CASRASGGTPYGYTF.

This clone appeared a few times. The sample holds other DNA sequences that translate to the same CDR3. The J gene is TRBJ1-1, the V gene TRBV19; no clear D gene. The germline V gene encodes CDR1 LNHDA and CDR2 SQIVND (reference sequence). This CDR3 region has 14 residues. V lost 3 bases to trimming and J lost 0 bases, with 8 bases between them. The CDR3 sequence is CASSITGVNTEAFF. Written as DNA, the CDR3 is TGTGCCAGTAGTATCACCGGAGTGAACACTGAAGCTTTCTTT.

This chain links TRBV5-1 with TRBJ2-7, with a tentative D call TRBD1 (5 bases). Per germline, CDR1 SGHRS and CDR2 YFSETQ. Trimming shortened V by 3 bases and J by 6 bases, and 16 bases separated the two germline ends. The CDR3 contains 14 residues. The CDR3 protein is CASSSMTVVGEQYF. CDR3 nucleotides: TGCGCCAGCAGCTCTATGACAGTAGTAGGCGAGCAGTACTTC.

As to this clone: The same CDR3 arises from other DNA sequences in this sample as well. This chain uses TRBV5-1 with TRBJ2-2; possible D gene TRBD1, 6 bases. Between the trimmed V and J ends, which lost 0 bases and 5 bases, there was a span of 11 bases. CDR3 size: 15 residues. Per the germline V gene, CDR1 is SGHRS and CDR2 is YFSETQ. The CDR3 DNA follows: TGCGCCAGCAGCTTGGACAGGGCCGGAACCGGGGAGCTGTTTTTT. Its protein product is CASSLDRAGTGELFF.

The rearrangement joins TRBV5-8 to TRBJ1-1, with a possible D match to TRBD1 (6 bases). CDR1 is SGHTS and CDR2 is YDEGEE in the germline V gene. V shed 1 base and J shed 2 bases, with 15 bases lying between them. The CDR3 is 16 amino acids. This CDR3 reads CASSLSLGGRNTEAFF. DNA of the CDR3: TGTGCCAGCAGCTTGTCGCTAGGGGGTAGAAACACTGAAGCTTTCTTT. Using reference TRBV5-8 and TRBJ1-1 for the parts outside the CDR3, the full variable domain is EAGVTQSPTHLIKTRGQQATLRCSPISGHTSVYWYQQALGLGLQFLLWYDEGEERNRGNFPPRFSGRQFPNYSSELNVNALELEDSALYLCASSLSLGGRNTEAFFGQGTRLTVV.

The chain joins TRBV6-6 to TRBJ2-7, with D possibly matching TRBD2 (5 bases). Trimming left V 5 bases short and J 2 bases short, with 10 bases between. CDR3 size: 13 residues. CDR1 and CDR2 (germline): MNHNY, SVGAGI (reference sequence). CDR3 protein: CASSEGLPYEQYF. The CDR3 nucleotides read TGTGCCAGCAGTGAGGGTTTGCCCTACGAGCAGTACTTC.

For the CDR3, the DNA is TGTGCCAGCAGATCCACGGGACATATCTACGAGCAGTACTTC. Encoded protein: CASRSTGHIYEQYF. V usage is TRBV6-5 and J usage is TRBJ2-7; a weak D match, TRBD1 (6 bases). With 6 bases removed from V and 3 bases from J, the gap between germline ends came to 15 bases. CDR1 is MNHEY, CDR2 SVGAGI, per germline. CDR3 length equals 14 residues.

V gene TRBV5-1 combines with J gene TRBJ2-1, with 7 positions matching TRBD1. The germline CDR1 and CDR2 sequences are SGHRS and YFSETQ. CDR3 length: 15 residues. After removal of 1 base from V and 5 bases from J, the junction contained 6 bases not matched to a gene. CDR3 nucleotide sequence: TGCGCCAGCAGCTTGTTGGTGGGACAGAACAATGAGCAGTTCTTC. It translates to CASSLLVGQNNEQFF.

The rearrangement joins TRBV30 to TRBJ2-5; D possibly corresponds to TRBD2 (5 bases). V was trimmed by 0 bases and J by 2 bases, leaving 13 bases between them. The CDR3 covers 15 residues. Germline CDR1 GTSNPN, CDR2 SVGIG (reference sequence). DNA for the CDR3: TGTGCCTGGAGTGTCCAGCGGCAACTACAAGAGACCCAGTACTTC. Protein: CAWSVQRQLQETQYF.

The chain is built from TRBV7-2 and TRBJ2-7; 8 bases are a match to TRBD2. Germline loops: CDR1 SGHTA, CDR2 FQGNSA. With 4 bases clipped from V and 6 bases from J, the junction kept 11 bases outside the gene matches. This CDR3 is 15 amino acids long. In DNA, the CDR3 is TGTGCCAGCAGCTCGAAAGCGGGAGTGACCCCCGAGCAGTACTTC. Translating it yields CASSSKAGVTPEQYF.

A note on this clone: The same CDR3 is also encoded by other DNA sequences in this sample. This chain connects TRBV7-2 to TRBJ2-5, with D hard to call. The germline V gene has CDR1 SGHTA and CDR2 FQGNSA. This CDR3 is built from 12 residues. Trimming shortened V by 3 bases and J by 5 bases, and 7 bases separated the two germline ends. CDR3 sequence: CASSLDTETQYF. CDR3 nucleotide sequence: TGTGCCAGCAGCTTGGATACGGAGACCCAGTACTTC.

The rearrangement uses TRBV5-1 and TRBJ1-2; 8 bases agree with TRBD1. V shed 4 bases, J shed 2 bases, and the junction held 7 bases outside the gene matches. In germline, CDR1 is SGHRS, CDR2 YFSETQ. The length of the CDR3 is 15 residues. The CDR3 DNA reads as TGCGCCAGCAGCCCGTTTTCAGGGGGCAACTATGGCTACACCTTC. Amino acids: CASSPFSGGNYGYTF.

The J gene is TRBJ2-5, the V gene TRBV10-2; 7 bases are shared with TRBD1. TRBJ2-7 explains the end of the DNA better; the J call may be wrong. The V gene's germline CDR1 is WSHSY and CDR2 SAAADI. This CDR3 has 13 amino acids. The CDR3 here is CASTDRVAYEQYF. The CDR3 region has the DNA TGCGCCAGCACCGACAGGGTAGCCTACGAGCAGTACTTC.

The chain recombines TRBV7-2 with TRBJ2-1; D remains ambiguous. V gave up 6 bases and J gave up 3 bases, with 9 bases separating them. The CDR3 totals 13 residues. Germline V CDR1 and CDR2: SGHTA, FQGNSA. The CDR3 sequence: CASSYPHYNEQFF. In DNA, the CDR3 is TGTGCCAGCAGTTACCCCCACTACAATGAGCAGTTCTTC.

This clone was recorded only once. This sequence joins TRBV6-1 and TRBJ2-7; D gene ambiguous. This CDR3 comprises 15 residues. CDR1 MNHNS and CDR2 SASEGT come from the germline V gene. V shed 5 bases and J shed 3 bases, with 17 bases lying between them. The CDR3, as DNA: TGTGCCAGCAGTTCAGCTCAGGAGCGTTTCTACGAGCAGTACTTC. It codes for CASSSAQERFYEQYF.

This clone appeared a single time. The same CDR3 can be traced to other DNA sequences in this sample. This chain joins TRBV10-3 and TRBJ1-6, with D tentatively TRBD1 (6 bases). Deletions cut 6 bases from V and 7 bases from J, with 19 bases between. Germline values: CDR1 ENHRY, CDR2 SYGVKD. The CDR3 has 16 residues. The CDR3 DNA reads TGTGCCATCAGCAACCGGGACCCCCAGGGGAATTCACCCCTCCACTTT. Protein product: CAISNRDPQGNSPLHF.

The chain links TRBV6-6 to TRBJ1-6, with TRBD1 as a possible D gene (5 bases). This CDR3 is built from 13 residues. Germline lookup yields CDR1 MNHNY and CDR2 SVGAGI (reference sequence). Trimming pared 6 bases from V and 10 bases from J, leaving 13 bases between. The CDR3 DNA follows: TGTGCCAGCAGAACCAGGGTAGGATCACCCCTCCACTTT. Translated: CASRTRVGSPLHF.

J is TRBJ1-1 and V is TRBV5-5; D unclear. The CDR3 runs to 13 residues. The germline V gene has CDR1 SGHKS and CDR2 YYEKEE (reference sequence). V lost 5 bases to trimming and J lost 0 bases, with 8 bases between them. CDR3 protein: CASSLTLNTEAFF. The CDR3 DNA sequence: TGTGCCAGCAGTTTGACACTGAACACTGAAGCTTTCTTT.

The gene calls are TRBV5-4 and TRBJ2-5; tentatively, D is TRBD1 (6 bases). Deletions cut 2 bases from V and 5 bases from J, with 13 bases between. From germline, CDR1 is SGHNT and CDR2 YYREEE (reference sequence). This CDR3 is built from 14 residues. DNA of the CDR3: TGTGCCAGCAGCTTTTCAGGGGTCGACGAGACCCAGTACTTC. Translating it yields CASSFSGVDETQYF. The full variable domain, in which reference TRBV5-4 and TRBJ2-5 provide the parts outside the CDR3, is ETGVTQSPTHLIKTRGQQVTLRCSSQSGHNTVSWYQQALGQGPQFIFQYYREEENGRGNFPPRFSGLQFPNYSSELNVNALELDDSALYLCASSFSGVDETQYFGPGTRLLVL.

The chain recombines TRBV12-5 with TRBJ2-7; 7 nucleotides match TRBD2. The CDR3 has 14 amino acids. J lost 10 bases, V lost 4 bases, and 13 bases had no gene match. Germline V CDR1 and CDR2: LGHNT, FRNRAP. The CDR3 DNA reads as TGTGCTAGTGGTTCCACAACATGGGGGGGGAACCAGTACTTC. It yields the protein CASGSTTWGGNQYF. Complete variable domain (other parts from reference TRBV12-5 and TRBJ2-7): DARVTQTPRHKVTEMGQEVTMRCQPILGHNTVFWYRQTMMQGLELLAYFRNRAPLDDSGMPKDRFSAEMPDATLATLKIQPSEPRDSAVYFCASGSTTWGGNQYFGPGTRLTVT.